A single sample gave rise to the 16 T cell receptor beta chains below, sequenced in a study of blood T cell repertoires in COVID-19. Sequenced by immunoSEQ multiplex PCR; TCRdb stores in-frame clones only, minus some. The table shows approximately 78,000 clones, with around 78% occurring only once. Sequences were obtained from peripheral blood. The origin of the receptors is a woman of 80 years or more with acute or convalescent COVID-19.

The CDR3 reads CASSTLWVAGSPSSYNEQFF. CDR3 DNA sequence: TGTGCCAGTAGTACCCTATGGGTAGCGGGCTCTCCTAGCTCCTACAATGAGCAGTTCTTC. J is TRBJ2-1 and V is TRBV19; 7 positions match TRBD2. CDR1 is LNHDA and CDR2 is SQIVND in the germline V gene (reference sequence). CDR3 length: 20 amino acids. Unmatched junction bases numbered 18, after V lost 4 bases and J lost 0 bases. Drawing the rest from reference TRBV19 and TRBJ2-1, the complete variable domain is DGGITQSPKYLFRKEGQNVTLSCEQNLNHDAMYWYRQDPGQGLRLIYYSQIVNDFQKGDIAEGYSVSREKKESFPLTVTSAQKNPTAFYLCASSTLWVAGSPSSYNEQFFGPGTRLTVL.

CDR3: CASSPNIGNTIYF. CDR3 nucleotide sequence: TGTGCCAGCTCACCGAACATAGGAAACACCATATATTTT. The rearrangement links TRBV18 to TRBJ1-3; D unclear. In germline, CDR1 is KGHSH, CDR2 LQKENI. With 3 bases removed from V and 4 bases from J, the gap between germline ends came to 7 bases. The CDR3 sequence is 13 residues long.

The CDR3 bases are TGTGCCTGCGGGACAGGGGGCAGAGAGACCCAGTACTTC. Protein: CACGTGGRETQYF. V usage is TRBV30 and J usage is TRBJ2-5, with TRBD1 matching 12 bases. The trim removed 6 bases at V and 4 bases at J, leaving 3 bases unmatched. Germline CDR1 is GTSNPN and CDR2 is SVGIG (reference sequence). CDR3 length equals 13 residues.

V usage is TRBV9 and J usage is TRBJ1-5, with D perhaps TRBD1 (5 bases). The germline V gene has CDR1 SGDLS and CDR2 YYNGEE. The CDR3 loop spans 15 amino acids. Trimming shortened V by 0 bases and J by 1 base, and 8 bases separated the two germline ends. CDR3 sequence reads: CASSVGTLSNQPQHF. CDR3 DNA sequence: TGTGCCAGCAGCGTAGGGACATTGAGCAATCAGCCCCAGCATTTT.

V gene TRBV18 combines with J gene TRBJ1-3, with 9 bases identical to TRBD1. Germline V lookup: CDR1 KGHSH, CDR2 LQKENI. With 3 bases clipped from V and 7 bases from J, the junction kept 7 bases outside the gene matches. CDR3 length: 15 amino acids. The CDR3 is CASSPMGQGVNTIYF. As DNA, the CDR3 is TGTGCCAGCTCACCGATGGGACAGGGTGTTAACACCATATATTTT. The full variable domain, its missing parts supplied by reference TRBV18 and TRBJ1-3, is NAGVMQNPRHLVRRRGQEARLRCSPMKGHSHVYWYRQLPEEGLKFMVYLQKENIIDESGMPKERFSAEFPKEGPSILRIQQVVRGDSAAYFCASSPMGQGVNTIYFGEGSWLTVV.

The rearrangement links TRBV29-1 to TRBJ1-1; D call uncertain. This CDR3 comprises 11 residues. The V end lost 4 bases, the J end lost 10 bases, and 13 bases lay between the germline ends. CDR1 and CDR2 (germline): SQVTM, ANQGSEA. In nucleotides, the CDR3 is TGCAGCGTTGGTAGCGCGAATTTAGCTTTCTTT. Translated, it gives CSVGSANLAFF.

The CDR3 loop reads CASRYERGNTDTQYF. CDR3 sequence (DNA): TGCGCCAGCAGATACGAGCGGGGGAACACAGATACGCAGTATTTT. The chain joins TRBV10-2 to TRBJ2-3; 8 bases fit TRBD2. The CDR3 is made up of 15 amino acids. The ends lost 6 bases at V and 2 bases at J; junction bases unmatched: 7. Germline V gene lookup returns CDR1 WSHSY and CDR2 SAAADI.

J is TRBJ1-1 and V is TRBV5-6; 9 nucleotides match TRBD1. The ends lost 1 base at V and 0 bases at J; junction bases unmatched: 10. The CDR3 totals 18 residues. Germline V CDR1 and CDR2: SGHDT, YYEEEE. CDR3 DNA: TGTGCCAGCAGCTTGTACACAGGGGGCTATGACATGAACACTGAAGCTTTCTTT. Its translation: CASSLYTGGYDMNTEAFF.

The gene calls are TRBV24-1 and TRBJ2-2, with TRBD2 matching 14 bases. The CDR3 loop spans 15 amino acids. J was trimmed by 7 bases and V by 7 bases; bases with no gene match: 4. CDR1 is KGHDR, CDR2 SFDVKD, per germline. CDR3 region: CATRGTSGSSGELFF. CDR3 DNA sequence: TGTGCCACCAGGGGGACTAGCGGGAGTAGCGGGGAGCTGTTTTTT.

The chain couples TRBV7-9 to TRBJ1-3, with D possibly being TRBD1 (5 bases). Trimming stripped 5 bases from V and 1 base from J, with 9 bases between. CDR1 SEHNR and CDR2 FQNEAQ come from the germline V gene (reference sequence). This CDR3 has 14 amino acids. In nucleotides, the CDR3 is TGTGCCAGCAGCGATTCAGGGTCTGGAAACACCATATATTTT. This gives the protein CASSDSGSGNTIYF.

The J gene is TRBJ2-2, the V gene TRBV2, with a weak D call TRBD2 (5 bases). V lost 7 bases, J lost 2 bases, and 11 bases lay in between. Germline CDR1 is SNHLY and CDR2 is FYNNEI. CDR3 size: 14 residues. CDR3 nucleotide sequence: TGTGCCAGCATGAAAGGAGGTAACACCGGGGAGCTGTTTTTT. Translated, it gives CASMKGGNTGELFF.

This chain links TRBV6-5 with TRBJ1-1; 11 nucleotides align to TRBD1. Germline assignment: CDR1 MNHEY and CDR2 SVGAGI. The CDR3 has 15 amino acids. With V trimmed by 10 bases and J by 4 bases, 11 bases remained unmatched. The DNA of the CDR3 is TGTGCCACCTCCAGGACAGGGGGCCGGGCCACTGAAGCTTTCTTT. Translating it yields CATSRTGGRATEAFF.

The gene calls are TRBV9 and TRBJ1-1, with 8 bases identical to TRBD1. The length of the CDR3 is 17 residues. The trim removed 2 bases at V and 5 bases at J, leaving 14 bases unmatched. Germline loops: CDR1 SGDLS, CDR2 YYNGEE. CDR3: CASSVSPTGGWRTEAFF. CDR3 bases: TGTGCCAGCAGCGTTTCCCCAACAGGGGGATGGAGGACTGAAGCTTTCTTT.

CDR3 loop: CASSYPPNVYTQYF. In DNA form, the CDR3 reads TGTGCCAGCAGTTACCCCCCAAATGTTTATACGCAGTATTTT. This chain uses TRBV6-2 or TRBV6-3 with TRBJ2-3; D gene uncertain. V dropped 2 bases and J dropped 7 bases, with 13 bases sitting between them. Germline loops: CDR1 MNHEY, CDR2 SVGEGT. This CDR3 spans 14 amino acids.

The J gene is TRBJ1-5, the V gene TRBV6-1; D unclear. Germline-derived CDR1 and CDR2 are MNHNS and SASEGT. The CDR3 runs 15 residues. Trimming pared 0 bases from V and 4 bases from J, leaving 10 bases between. The CDR3: CASSEAGGFNQPQHF. DNA of the CDR3: TGTGCCAGCAGTGAAGCCGGCGGCTTTAATCAGCCCCAGCATTTT.

For the CDR3, the DNA is TGTGCCAGTAGAAGCCCCTCGGGTGGACAGGGTATACCCGAGCAGTACTTC. Translation gives CASRSPSGGQGIPEQYF. The chain is built from TRBV19 and TRBJ2-7, with 8 nucleotides matching TRBD1. Germline V CDR1 and CDR2: LNHDA, SQIVND (reference sequence). The CDR3 is made up of 17 amino acids. The junction had 19 bases not matched to a gene; V was cut back by 6 bases and J by 6 bases.